The clone carrying this T cell receptor (beta chain) was counted only a few times. The sample is drawn from a study of blood T cells in healthy people across ages. Trimming cost V 3 bases and J 7 bases; bases outside gene matches: 7. CDR3 length: 14 residues. The authors ran a second PCR of about 6 to 12 cycles using a sample-barcoded 5' primer and a J-beta primer mix. TCRdb re-derived calls from the 5' RACE reads in MiXCR, one entry per CDR3 protein. The sample holds about 290,000 distinct CDR3 sequences, roughly a quarter seen once. The chain combines TRBV12-3 or TRBV12-4 with TRBJ2-3; TRBD2 matches 7 bases. The sequenced material came from blood. The source of this sequence is a woman aged 70-85 years in good health. CDR3 nucleotides: TGTGCCAGCAGTTTCCCGCGGGAGAGGCATACGCAGTATTTT. This translates into CASSFPRERHTQYF.